This T cell receptor (beta chain) was documented in a study of T cell responses to AZD1222 COVID-19 vaccine. About the study: Second doses that came at about 4 or about 12 weeks were put together.

About this clone itself: Its antigen is unidentified.

Whole-study findings and limits: White British ancestry dominated among donors, who included more females, and clonal diversity was possibly underestimated.

TCRdb's copy holds only in-frame clones and misses some; the assay was immunoSEQ multiplex PCR. The sample comprises under 60,000 clones, under 90% of which are singletons, and about a tenth rests with the top ten. The V and J ends lost 1 base and 0 bases respectively, with 12 bases between them. The CDR3 runs to 16 residues. The germline gives CDR1 MNHEY, CDR2 SVGEGT. Sequences were derived from peripheral blood, sampled on day 0 of AZD1222 vaccination. The sequence derives from an adult in good health. V gene TRBV6-2 or TRBV6-3 combines with J gene TRBJ1-1; a possible D gene is TRBD1 (6 bases). The CDR3 nucleotides are TGTGCCAGCAGTTACTACTCCCAGGGGATGAACACTGAAGCTTTCTTT. Encoded protein: CASSYYSQGMNTEAFF.